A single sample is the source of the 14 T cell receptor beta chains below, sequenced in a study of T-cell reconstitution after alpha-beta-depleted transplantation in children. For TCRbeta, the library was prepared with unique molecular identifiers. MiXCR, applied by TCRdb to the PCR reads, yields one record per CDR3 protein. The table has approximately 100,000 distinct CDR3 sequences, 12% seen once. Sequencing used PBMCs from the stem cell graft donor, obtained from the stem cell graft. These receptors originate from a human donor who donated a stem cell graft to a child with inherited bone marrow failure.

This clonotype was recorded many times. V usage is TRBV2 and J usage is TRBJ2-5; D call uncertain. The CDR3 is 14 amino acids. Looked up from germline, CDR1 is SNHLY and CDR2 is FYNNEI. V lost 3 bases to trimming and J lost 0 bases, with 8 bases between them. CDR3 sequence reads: CASSDPGYQETQYF. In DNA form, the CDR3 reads TGTGCCAGCAGTGATCCGGGCTACCAAGAGACCCAGTACTTC.

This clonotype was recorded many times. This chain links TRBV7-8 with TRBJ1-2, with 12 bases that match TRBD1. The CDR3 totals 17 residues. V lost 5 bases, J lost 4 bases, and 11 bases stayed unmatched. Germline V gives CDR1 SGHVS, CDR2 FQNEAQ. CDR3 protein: CASSPNGGTGGGYGYTF. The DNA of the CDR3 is TGTGCCAGCAGCCCAAACGGTGGGACAGGGGGCGGCTATGGCTACACCTTC. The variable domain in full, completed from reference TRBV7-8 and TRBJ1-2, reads GAGVSQSPRYKVAKRGQDVALRCDPISGHVSLFWYQQALGQGPEFLTYFQNEAQLDKSGLPSDRFFAERPEGSVSTLKIQRTQQEDSAVYLCASSPNGGTGGGYGYTFGSGTRLTVV.

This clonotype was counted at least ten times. The CDR3 protein is CASSLRTGGDTGELFF. CDR3 sequence (DNA): TGCGCCAGCAGCTTAAGGACAGGGGGCGACACCGGGGAGCTGTTTTTT. The chain joins TRBV5-1 to TRBJ2-2, with TRBD1 matching 11 bases. V lost 2 bases and J lost 3; bases outside the gene matches: 3. The germline gives CDR1 SGHRS, CDR2 YFSETQ. This CDR3 is 16 amino acids long. The entire variable domain, with the rest obtained from reference TRBV5-1 and TRBJ2-2, is as follows: KAGVTQTPRYLIKTRGQQVTLSCSPISGHRSVSWYQQTPGQGLQFLFEYFSETQRNKGNFPGRFSGRQFSNSRSEMNVSTLELGDSALYLCASSLRTGGDTGELFFGEGSRLTVL.

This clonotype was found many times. CDR3 DNA sequence: TGTGCCAGCAGCTTAGAAAGCGGGAGCTACAATGAGCAGTTCTTC. As protein: CASSLESGSYNEQFF. V and J are TRBV11-1 and TRBJ2-1, with 8 positions matching TRBD2. V trimming: 1 base; J trimming: 3 bases; junction bases outside the gene matches: 2. This CDR3 is 15 amino acids long. Germline V gives CDR1 SGHAT, CDR2 FQDESV (reference sequence).

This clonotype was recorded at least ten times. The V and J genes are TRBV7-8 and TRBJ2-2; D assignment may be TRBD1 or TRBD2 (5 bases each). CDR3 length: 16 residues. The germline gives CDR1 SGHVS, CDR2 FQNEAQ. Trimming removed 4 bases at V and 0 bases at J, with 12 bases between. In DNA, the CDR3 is TGTGCCAGCAGCTCGGCCGGGACCGCGAACACCGGGGAGCTGTTTTTT. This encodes CASSSAGTANTGELFF.

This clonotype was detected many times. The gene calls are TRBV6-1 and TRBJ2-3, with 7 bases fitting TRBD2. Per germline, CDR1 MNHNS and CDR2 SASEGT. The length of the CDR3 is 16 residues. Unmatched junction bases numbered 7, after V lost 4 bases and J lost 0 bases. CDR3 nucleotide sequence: TGTGCCAGCAGTGGTCCCCAGCGGGGAAGCACAGATACGCAGTATTTT. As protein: CASSGPQRGSTDTQYF.

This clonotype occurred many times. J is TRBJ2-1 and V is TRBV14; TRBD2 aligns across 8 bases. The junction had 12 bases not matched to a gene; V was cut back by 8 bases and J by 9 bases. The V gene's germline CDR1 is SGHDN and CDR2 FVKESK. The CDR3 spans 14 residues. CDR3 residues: CASALTSGPIEQFF. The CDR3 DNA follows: TGTGCCAGCGCCTTAACTAGCGGCCCTATTGAGCAGTTCTTC.

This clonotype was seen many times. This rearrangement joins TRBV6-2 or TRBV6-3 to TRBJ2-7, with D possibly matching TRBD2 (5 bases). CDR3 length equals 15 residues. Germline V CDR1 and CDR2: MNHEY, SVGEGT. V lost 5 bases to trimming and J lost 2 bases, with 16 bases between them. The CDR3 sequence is CASSKPGLGTYEQYF. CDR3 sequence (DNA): TGTGCCAGCAGTAAGCCAGGACTGGGAACCTACGAGCAGTACTTC.

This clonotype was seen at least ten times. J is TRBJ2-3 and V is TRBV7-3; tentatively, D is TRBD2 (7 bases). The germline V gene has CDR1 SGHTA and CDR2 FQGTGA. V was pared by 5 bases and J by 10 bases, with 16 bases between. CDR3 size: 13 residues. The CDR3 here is CASSNKRGGAQYF. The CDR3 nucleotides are TGTGCCAGCAGCAACAAAAGGGGGGGAGCGCAGTATTTT.

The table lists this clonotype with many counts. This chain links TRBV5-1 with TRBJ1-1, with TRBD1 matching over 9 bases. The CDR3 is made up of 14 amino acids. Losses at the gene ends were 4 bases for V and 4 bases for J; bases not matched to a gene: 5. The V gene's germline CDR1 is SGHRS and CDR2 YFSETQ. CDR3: CASSPTGGRTEAFF. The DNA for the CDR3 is TGCGCCAGCAGCCCGACAGGGGGACGCACTGAAGCTTTCTTT.

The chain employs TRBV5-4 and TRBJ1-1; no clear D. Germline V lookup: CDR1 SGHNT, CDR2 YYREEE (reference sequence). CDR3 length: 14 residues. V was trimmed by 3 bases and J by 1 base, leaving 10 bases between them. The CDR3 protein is CASSSKERNTEAFF. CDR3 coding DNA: TGTGCCAGCAGCTCGAAGGAGAGGAACACTGAAGCTTTCTTT.

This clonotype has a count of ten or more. DNA of the CDR3: TGTGCCAGCAGCCATCCTCCGGGAGGAACCTACGAGCAGTACTTC. This codes for CASSHPPGGTYEQYF. This sequence joins TRBV3-1 and TRBJ2-7; 7 nucleotides line up with TRBD2. Trimming took 3 bases from V and 2 from J; bases not matched to a gene: 7. The CDR3 has 15 residues. Germline V gene lookup returns CDR1 LGHDT and CDR2 YNNKEL (reference sequence).

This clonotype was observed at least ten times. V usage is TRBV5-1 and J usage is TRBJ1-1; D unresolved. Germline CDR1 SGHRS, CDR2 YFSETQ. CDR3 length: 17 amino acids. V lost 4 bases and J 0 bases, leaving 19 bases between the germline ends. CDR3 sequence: CASSPSRGSVMNTEAFF. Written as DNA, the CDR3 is TGCGCCAGCAGCCCCTCACGGGGTTCAGTCATGAACACTGAAGCTTTCTTT. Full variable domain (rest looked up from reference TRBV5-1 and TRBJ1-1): KAGVTQTPRYLIKTRGQQVTLSCSPISGHRSVSWYQQTPGQGLQFLFEYFSETQRNKGNFPGRFSGRQFSNSRSEMNVSTLELGDSALYLCASSPSRGSVMNTEAFFGQGTRLTVV.

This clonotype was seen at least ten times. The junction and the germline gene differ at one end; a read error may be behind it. The CDR3, as DNA: TGTGCCAGCAGTATAGCGGGGGGCCAGGGAGATACGCAGTATTTT. It yields the protein CASSIAGGQGDTQYF. The rearrangement joins TRBV12-3 or TRBV12-4 to TRBJ2-3; TRBD2 matches at 10 bases. CDR3 length equals 15 residues.